This paragraph covers one T cell receptor (beta chain) sequence. Its specificity is not known. This specimen comes from a study of T-cell memory formation after mild COVID-19. Whole-study context: The TCR clusters were mostly specific to one donor.

5'RACE primed from the constant segment yielded TCR alpha and TCR beta cDNA libraries bearing sample barcodes and UMIs. TCRdb reanalysed the 5' RACE reads using MiXCR and keeps one entry per CDR3 protein. The sample lists 430,000 or so distinct CDR3 sequences, around 25% occurring once. Overall study findings and caveats: Still unconfirmed is whether the second-wave clones peaking on day 37 recognized SARS-CoV-2.

CDR1 and CDR2 (germline): MNHEY, SMNVEV (reference sequence). J gave up 3 bases and V 5 bases, and 7 bases lay outside the gene matches. The CDR3 extends over 14 amino acids. This receptor was taken from an adult woman who had mild COVID-19 (a few samples of this study predate the infection). Cell type and time point are not known. The chain joins TRBV27 to TRBJ2-7; 7 bases match TRBD1. The sample taken for sequencing was PBMCs or a T cell subset sorted from them (not recorded which). Written as DNA, the CDR3 is TGTGCCAGCAGTCCAGGGACAGCACTCTACGAGCAGTACTTC. Amino acids: CASSPGTALYEQYF.